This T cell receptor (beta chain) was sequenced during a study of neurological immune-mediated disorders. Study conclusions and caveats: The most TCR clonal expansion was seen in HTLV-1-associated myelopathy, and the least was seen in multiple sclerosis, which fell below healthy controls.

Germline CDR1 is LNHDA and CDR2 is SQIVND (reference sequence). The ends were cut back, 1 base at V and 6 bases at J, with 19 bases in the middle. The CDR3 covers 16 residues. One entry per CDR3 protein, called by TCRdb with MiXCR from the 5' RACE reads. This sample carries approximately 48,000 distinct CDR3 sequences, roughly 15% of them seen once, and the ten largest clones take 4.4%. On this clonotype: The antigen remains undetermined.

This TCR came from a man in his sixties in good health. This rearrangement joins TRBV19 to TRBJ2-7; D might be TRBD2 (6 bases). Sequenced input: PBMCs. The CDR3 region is CASSIAAGYYAVEQYF. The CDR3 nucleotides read TGTGCCAGTAGTATAGCAGCGGGCTACTACGCGGTCGAGCAGTACTTC.